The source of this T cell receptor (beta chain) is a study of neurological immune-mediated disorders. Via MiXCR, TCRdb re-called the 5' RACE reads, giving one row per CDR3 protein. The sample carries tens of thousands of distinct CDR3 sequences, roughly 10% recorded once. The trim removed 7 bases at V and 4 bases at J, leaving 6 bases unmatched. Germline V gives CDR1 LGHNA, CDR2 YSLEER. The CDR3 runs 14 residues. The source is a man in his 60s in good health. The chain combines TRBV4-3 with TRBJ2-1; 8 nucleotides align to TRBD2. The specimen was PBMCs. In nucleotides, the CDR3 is TGCGCCAGCACCTCTAGCGGGCGTTACAATGAGCAGTTCTTC. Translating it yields CASTSSGRYNEQFF.